Following are 2 T cell receptor beta chains from one sample sequenced in a study of blood T cell repertoires in COVID-19. The table came from immunoSEQ multiplex PCR; TCRdb's copy has only in-frame clones and leaves some out. This sample has about 68,000 clones, with 75% to 85% found just once. Sequenced sample: peripheral blood. All receptors derive from a man aged 50-60 years with acute or convalescent COVID-19.

The V and J genes are TRBV9 and TRBJ1-1; D remains unclear. The germline V gene has CDR1 SGDLS and CDR2 YYNGEE. Trimming stripped 4 bases from V and 0 bases from J, with 19 bases between. The CDR3 totals 17 residues. CDR3 protein: CASSPRSASSLNTEAFF. In DNA, the CDR3 is TGTGCCAGCAGCCCTAGGAGCGCGTCCTCTTTGAACACTGAAGCTTTCTTT.

This chain uses TRBV24-1 with TRBJ2-5; 12 nucleotides agree with TRBD2. The junction had 10 bases not matched to a gene; V was cut back by 4 bases and J by 5 bases. This CDR3 has 17 residues. Germline V CDR1 and CDR2: KGHDR, SFDVKD. Here the CDR3 reads CATSDSSGGAGLETQYF. The CDR3 coding sequence is TGTGCCACCAGTGACTCTAGCGGGGGGGCCGGTTTGGAGACCCAGTACTTC.